This TCR beta chain was sequenced in a study of blood T cell repertoires in COVID-19. Study-wide background: The United States, Italy and Spain provided the acute and convalescent COVID-19 samples. PBMCs, B-cell-depleted T cells, or T cells were the source of the cDNA or gDNA that made up the material.

Per the original data handling: Amplification of reference gene primers provided the estimated nucleated cell counts. Profiled with immunoSEQ multiplex PCR; TCRdb holds only in-frame clones, not every one. The D gene and trimming were derived from the DNA, and the V and J assignments and clone size from that table. Among around 310,000 clones listed, around 90% were seen once. Seattle's cohort entered during active infection and was followed longitudinally. Sequenced material: peripheral blood. The sequence was obtained from a middle-aged woman with COVID-19, enrolled during active disease.

The CDR3 region has the DNA TGTGCCAGCTCACCAGGGGCAGCGTCTAACTATGGCTACACCTTC. Translated, it gives CASSPGAASNYGYTF. The chain links TRBV18 to TRBJ1-2; D is possibly TRBD1 (5 bases). The V end was cut by 2 bases, the J end by 0 bases, with 10 bases between. Germline loops: CDR1 KGHSH, CDR2 LQKENI. The CDR3 consists of 15 residues.